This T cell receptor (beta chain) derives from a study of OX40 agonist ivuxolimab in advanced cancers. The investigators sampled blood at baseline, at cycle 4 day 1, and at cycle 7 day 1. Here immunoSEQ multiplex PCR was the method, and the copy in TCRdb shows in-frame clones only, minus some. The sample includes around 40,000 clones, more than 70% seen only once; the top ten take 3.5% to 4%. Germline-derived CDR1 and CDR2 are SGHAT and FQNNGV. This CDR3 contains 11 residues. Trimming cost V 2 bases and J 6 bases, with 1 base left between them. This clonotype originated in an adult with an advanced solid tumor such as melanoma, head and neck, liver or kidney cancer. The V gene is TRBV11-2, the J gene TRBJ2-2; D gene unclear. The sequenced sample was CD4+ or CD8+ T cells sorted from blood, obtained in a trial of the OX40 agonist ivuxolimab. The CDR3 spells CASSLSGELFF. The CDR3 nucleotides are TGTGCCAGCAGCTTATCCGGGGAGCTGTTTTTT.